This T cell receptor beta chain emerged from a study of T cells after yellow fever vaccination. The TCR cDNA carried a universal primer site and UMIs from 5'RACE template switching. MiXCR was run by TCRdb on the 5' RACE reads, yielding one entry per CDR3 protein. The table includes about 230,000 distinct CDR3 sequences, less than 7.5% detected once. The V and J ends lost 1 base and 3 bases, in that order; junction bases with no gene match: 6. The CDR3 is 17 amino acids. The germline V gene has CDR1 MGHDK and CDR2 SYGVNS. Note on this clonotype: Its antigen is undetermined.

The study, taken as a whole, reports: Most primary-vaccination clones recurred post-booster (nearly 98% CD4, 88% CD8). Any FACS-sorted repertoire could hold abundant clonotypes that contaminate it from the bulk population. Weaker overall was a secondary response that nonetheless peaked faster, on day 5 versus 15.

This chain connects TRBV25-1 to TRBJ2-6, with TRBD2 identical over 7 bases. The receptor was isolated from a young man who received the YFV17D yellow fever vaccine. The source was CD4+ T cells sorted from PBMCs, collected on the day of the yellow fever booster vaccination. The CDR3 protein is CASSEWGGPSGANVLTF. CDR3 sequence (DNA): TGTGCCAGCAGTGAATGGGGAGGGCCTAGTGGGGCCAACGTCCTGACTTTC.